These T cell receptor beta chains were read from a single sample in a study of shared clonotypes between healthy human individuals. Repertoires were generated with immunoSEQ multiplex PCR, while TCRdb's copy carries only in-frame clones and drops some. In the table there are 630,000 or so clones, nearly 98% of which are singletons. Sequencing was performed on naive CD8+ T cells sorted from blood. The source of these receptors is a man under 40 in good health. Each CDR3 is given with its conserved first and last residue. D genes are given only for firm matches. Clone sizes are given selectively: once, few, many, or a class where the clone is expanded.

J	size	D	V	CDR3	DNA
TRBJ1-2	.	TRBD1	TRBV7-9	CASLRQGHYGYTF	TGTGCCAGTCTCCGACAGGGACACTATGGCTACACCTTC
TRBJ1-2	.	.	TRBV9	CASSLSRTDSNLDGYTF	TGTGCCAGCAGCTTAAGTCGGACAGATTCTAATCTAGATGGCTACACCTTC
TRBJ2-5	.	.	TRBV11-2	CASSPTGVQETQYF	TGTGCCAGCAGCCCGACAGGAGTCCAAGAGACCCAGTACTTC
TRBJ2-1	once	TRBD2	TRBV7-8	CASSLGTSGSNNEQFF	TGTGCCAGCAGCTTAGGTACGAGCGGGAGTAACAATGAGCAGTTCTTC
TRBJ2-1	.	TRBD2	TRBV18	CASSPLGLAGVKLGYNEQFF	TGTGCCAGCTCACCCCTGGGCCTAGCGGGAGTCAAACTTGGCTACAATGAGCAGTTCTTC
TRBJ2-7	.	TRBD2	TRBV14	CASSHWASGRGPYEQYF	TGTGCCAGCAGCCATTGGGCTAGCGGGAGGGGGCCCTACGAGCAGTACTTC
TRBJ2-1	once	TRBD2	TRBV6-5	CASSLGTSGIHEQFF	TGTGCCAGCAGTCTCGGGACTAGCGGGATCCATGAGCAGTTCTTC
TRBJ1-1	.	.	TRBV6-5	CASSARGDTEAFF	TGTGCCAGCAGTGCTCGGGGGGACACTGAAGCTTTCTTT
TRBJ2-1	.	.	TRBV11-2	CASSLGSAREWSNEQFF	TGTGCCAGCAGCTTAGGTTCAGCACGGGAGTGGAGCAATGAGCAGTTCTTC
TRBJ1-2	.	.	TRBV27	CASSRLINYGYTF	TGTGCCAGCAGCCGACTGATTAACTATGGCTACACCTTC
TRBJ2-3	once	TRBD2	TRBV5-1	CASSLGRASGTQYF	TGCGCCAGCAGCTTGGGGCGGGCTAGCGGTACGCAGTATTTT
TRBJ1-4	.	.	TRBV7-9	CASSFPVGGGPTNEKLFF	TGTGCCAGCAGCTTTCCGGTCGGGGGAGGTCCCACTAATGAAAAACTGTTTTTT
TRBJ1-2	.	TRBD1	TRBV5-1	CASSTSRDRGQGYTF	TGCGCCAGCAGCACGTCCCGGGACAGGGGGCAAGGCTACACCTTC
TRBJ2-1	.	TRBD1	TRBV6-1	CASSEGDRGPYNEQFF	TGTGCCAGCAGTGAAGGGGACAGGGGGCCCTACAATGAGCAGTTCTTC
TRBJ2-5	.	.	TRBV9	CASSVAPEETQYF	TGTGCCAGCAGCGTAGCACCGGAAGAGACCCAGTACTTC
TRBJ1-4	.	TRBD1	TRBV7-9	CASSSGQGHEKLFF	TGTGCCAGCAGCTCGGGACAGGGTCATGAAAAACTGTTTTTT
TRBJ2-7	.	.	TRBV2	CASMGSGRGPYEQYF	TGTGCCAGCATGGGGTCGGGAAGGGGACCCTACGAGCAGTACTTC
TRBJ2-7	.	.	TRBV11-2	CASSSGNSYEQYF	TGTGCCAGCAGCTCTGGTAACTCCTACGAGCAGTACTTC
TRBJ2-2	.	TRBD1	TRBV5-1	CASSQRQRTGNYSNTGELFF	TGCGCCAGCAGCCAGAGACAAAGGACAGGGAACTACTCGAACACCGGGGAGCTGTTTTTT
TRBJ1-4	.	TRBD1	TRBV7-9	CASSSGQGIEKLFF	TGTGCCAGCAGCTCGGGACAGGGTATTGAAAAACTGTTTTTT
TRBJ2-3	.	.	TRBV2	CASVTDTQYF	TGTGCCAGCGTCACAGATACGCAGTATTTT
TRBJ2-1	.	.	TRBV18	CASSPPQRSGYNEQFF	TGTGCCAGCTCACCACCCCAGCGGAGCGGGTACAATGAGCAGTTCTTC
TRBJ1-5	.	TRBD1	TRBV7-8	CASSKTGAQGSNQPQHF	TGTGCCAGCAGCAAAACAGGGGCCCAAGGTAGCAATCAGCCCCAGCATTTT
TRBJ2-1	.	TRBD2	TRBV9	CASSAEGSVAGGFYNEQFF	TGTGCCAGCAGCGCGGAGGGTTCGGTAGCGGGAGGGTTTTACAATGAGCAGTTCTTC
TRBJ1-1	.	.	TRBV7-9	CASSLRTEAFF	TGTGCCAGCAGCTTAAGAACTGAAGCTTTCTTT
TRBJ2-7	once	.	TRBV29-1	CSVESSDTHEQYF	TGCAGCGTTGAGTCTTCGGACACCCACGAGCAGTACTTC
TRBJ2-7	.	.	TRBV2	CGLREKGSYEQYF	TGTGGCTTACGGGAGAAAGGCTCCTACGAGCAGTACTTC
TRBJ2-2	.	.	TRBV11-3	CASSGTANTGELFF	TGTGCCAGCTCGGGAACAGCGAACACCGGGGAGCTGTTTTTT
TRBJ1-1	.	.	TRBV28	CASSLTRKVLTGTEAFF	TGTGCCAGCAGTTTAACCCGAAAGGTCCTGACTGGCACTGAAGCTTTCTTT
TRBJ2-7	.	TRBD2	TRBV4-1	CASSPQPTSGEQYF	TGCGCCAGCAGCCCCCAACCGACTAGCGGGGAGCAGTACTTC
TRBJ1-1	.	.	TRBV6-1	CASSEWGPGTEAFF	TGTGCCAGCAGTGAATGGGGGCCAGGCACTGAAGCTTTCTTT
TRBJ1-4	once	.	TRBV4-1	CASSQVPGGPNEKLFF	TGCGCCAGCAGCCAAGTACCCGGGGGGCCAAATGAAAAACTGTTTTTT
TRBJ2-1	.	TRBD2	TRBV15	CATSPQTRETYNEQFF	TGTGCCACCAGCCCTCAGACGCGGGAGACATACAATGAGCAGTTCTTC
TRBJ2-7	.	.	TRBV5-1	CASSFRVSYEQYF	TGCGCCAGCAGCTTTCGGGTCTCCTACGAGCAGTACTTC
TRBJ2-1	.	.	TRBV6-1	CASRFLPGTQEQFF	TGTGCCAGCAGATTTCTACCGGGGACTCAAGAGCAGTTCTTC
TRBJ2-7	.	TRBD2	TRBV9	CASSVAGGDYEQYF	TGTGCCAGCAGCGTAGCGGGAGGGGACTACGAGCAGTACTTC
TRBJ2-3	.	TRBD2	TRBV4-1	CASSQDLAGGPSDTQYF	TGCGCCAGCAGCCAAGATCTTGCGGGAGGGCCTTCAGATACGCAGTATTTT
TRBJ2-3	.	TRBD2	TRBV13	CASSHSGNIDTQYF	TGTGCCAGCAGCCATAGCGGGAATATAGATACGCAGTATTTT
TRBJ2-4	.	TRBD2	TRBV28	CASSFQLAGESKNIQYF	TGTGCCAGCAGTTTCCAATTAGCGGGAGAATCCAAAAACATTCAGTACTTC
TRBJ1-2	.	.	TRBV29-1	CSVVSVDAKHSSYTF	TGCAGCGTGGTCTCGGTCGATGCCAAACACTCTAGCTACACCTTC
TRBJ2-1	.	.	TRBV29-1	CSVEGGRKFF	TGCAGCGTTGAAGGGGGGAGGAAGTTCTTC
TRBJ1-5	once	.	TRBV9	CASSAAGDSSAQHF	TGTGCCAGCAGCGCGGCAGGTGACTCCTCGGCCCAGCATTTT
TRBJ2-6	once	.	TRBV6-5	CASSYSNSGANVLTF	TGTGCCAGCAGTTACTCAAACTCTGGGGCCAACGTCCTGACTTTC
TRBJ2-7	.	.	TRBV5-8	CASCPTVAYEQYF	TGTGCCAGTTGTCCGACAGTAGCCTACGAGCAGTACTTC
TRBJ2-5	.	.	TRBV9	CASSVGVLLETQYF	TGTGCCAGCAGCGTCGGCGTCTTGTTGGAGACCCAGTACTTC